The entry that follows covers one TCR beta chain sequence. The antigen is not known. The CDR3 has 15 residues. V was clipped by 2 bases and J by 3 bases, with 10 bases between them. Germline CDR1 reads MNHNS; CDR2 reads SASEGT. The data are from a study of cytomegalovirus exposure and HLA in healthy donors. Across the whole study: Genotyping showed around 81% of 398 donors falling in the Caucasian-associated ancestry cluster.

Study-wide points: The Asian-associated ancestry cluster reportedly had fewer N-insertions than the approximately 650-donor mean in a later analysis. A missense variant in DCLRE1C was later tied to TCR beta V- and J-gene trimming. Most subjects had HLA-A and HLA-B alleles reportedly predicted accurately by TCR beta sequences.

Researchers ran the PCR with 60 Vbeta and 13 Jbeta primers. The data were produced by immunoSEQ multiplex PCR, yet TCRdb's version contains in-frame clones alone and is incomplete. The top ten clones hold nearly 25% of a sample with 50,000 to 65,000 clones, approximately 71% of them seen once. Sequenced sample: PBMCs. The sequence came from a man over 45 in good health and CMV-seropositive. The rearrangement uses TRBV6-1 and TRBJ2-2; maybe TRBD2 (5 bases). The CDR3 nucleotides are TGTGCCAGCAGTGAAATTGGACTTTACACCGGGGAGCTGTTTTTT. Translation: CASSEIGLYTGELFF.